The entry that follows covers one TCR beta chain sequence. Its antigen is not identified. Germline V gene sequence: CDR1 SGHNT, CDR2 YYREEE (reference sequence). The CDR3 extends over 15 amino acids. V shed 0 bases and J 11 bases; nucleotides not matched to a gene: 7. TCRdb's copy holds only in-frame clones and misses some; the assay was immunoSEQ multiplex PCR. The sample gives over 80,000 clones, more than 80% of which show up once; more than 4.5% is in the top ten. This sample is part of a study of a mutant IDH1 vaccine in newly diagnosed glioma. At the level of the study: Vaccines began 4-6 weeks after radiotherapy alone, or with temozolomide cycles. Treated patients showed a male proportion of roughly 62%, a female proportion of roughly 38%, and a mean age of around 39 years. Most patients had received both radiotherapy and temozolomide, the prior options being radiotherapy, temozolomide, or both.

Time point given: week 47, end of study. Doses comprised 300 ug of mutant IDH1 20-mer peptide each, plus topical imiquimod. The sequence was collected from a man aged 35-49 years with glioma. This specimen was PBMCs, taken from a glioma patient whose treatment included an IDH1 peptide vaccine. The chain uses TRBV5-4 and TRBJ1-6, with 8 bases fitting TRBD1. This chain's CDR3 is CASSLDSGGIPPLHF. The CDR3 nucleotides are TGTGCCAGCAGCTTGGATTCAGGGGGCATCCCACCCCTCCACTTT.